Listed below are T cell receptor beta chains from one sample, sequenced in a study of high-grade serous ovarian cancer treatment subgroups. TCRdb keeps only in-frame clones here, not all; method: immunoSEQ multiplex PCR. The data contain over 4,500 clones, over 60% of them singletons. The sequenced material came from tumor tissue. Receptors were obtained from a human donor with high-grade serous ovarian cancer. The CDR3 runs from the conserved cysteine through the conserved F or W. The D gene is left open where the match is weak. Expanded clones are given a class, and other clones once, few, many or no size at all.

d_gene | j_gene | v_gene | abundance | CDR3nt | CDR3aa
NA | TRBJ2-5 | TRBV5-1 | NA | TGCGCCAGCAGCTTTATGGCAGCACAAGAGACCCAGTACTTC | CASSFMAAQETQYF
NA | TRBJ1-6 | TRBV28 | once | TGTGCCAGCAGTTTAGGGCGGAGTAGCTCCTATAATTCACCCCTCCACTTT | CASSLGRSSSYNSPLHF
NA | TRBJ1-3 | TRBV2 | few | TGTGCCAGCAGTGTCAGACTGAACTCTGGAAACACCATATATTTT | CASSVRLNSGNTIYF
NA | TRBJ1-2 | TRBV7-8 | medium-sized | TGTGCCAGCAGCTTCCCCGACGATAACTATGGCTACACCTTC | CASSFPDDNYGYTF
TRBD1 | TRBJ2-3 | TRBV5-8 | few | TGTGCCAGCAGCTTTCGACAGGGGGCAACAGATACGCAGTATTTT | CASSFRQGATDTQYF
NA | TRBJ2-1 | TRBV5-1 | NA | TGCGCCAGCAGTAAGGACAGTCCCTACAATGAGCAGTTCTTC | CASSKDSPYNEQFF
NA | TRBJ1-6 | TRBV7-9 | NA | TGTGCCAGCAGTTCCGCTATCGGTAATTCACCCCTCCACTTT | CASSSAIGNSPLHF
TRBD1 | TRBJ2-5 | TRBV7-9 | NA | TGTGCCAGCAGCTCCTACAGGGGACGAGAGACCCAGTACTTC | CASSSYRGRETQYF
NA | TRBJ2-7 | TRBV9 | few | TGTGCCAGCAGCGTAGGGGTGGGCCGGGTGAACGAGCAGTACTTC | CASSVGVGRVNEQYF
TRBD1 | TRBJ2-6 | TRBV7-6 | NA | TGTGCCAGCAGCCTCGGGACAGGGGGAGCTGGGGCCAACGTCCTGACTTTC | CASSLGTGGAGANVLTF
TRBD1 | TRBJ1-4 | TRBV5-1 | NA | TGCGCCAGCAGCTCCGGACAGGGAAGAGAAAAACTGTTTTTT | CASSSGQGREKLFF
TRBD1 | TRBJ2-1 | TRBV5-4 | NA | TGTGCCAGCAGCCCGGACAGGGGAAACAATGAGCAGTTCTTC | CASSPDRGNNEQFF
NA | TRBJ2-3 | TRBV14 | NA | TGTGCCAGCAGCCCAAGGACTAGCACAGATACGCAGTATTTT | CASSPRTSTDTQYF
NA | TRBJ1-2 | TRBV5-6 | NA | TGTGCCAGCAGCCCCCGGGGGGGGGATGGCTACACCTTC | CASSPRGGDGYTF
NA | TRBJ1-4 | TRBV30 | NA | TGTGCCTGGAGCAGGGGAGGTGAAAAACTGTTTTTT | CAWSRGGEKLFF
TRBD1 | TRBJ1-5 | TRBV4-3 | once | TGCGCCAGCAGCCCCGACGCTCAGGGGGATCAGCCCCAGCATTTT | CASSPDAQGDQPQHF